This T cell receptor beta chain was recovered during a study of T cells after yellow fever vaccination. Overall study: The SMART-Seq v4 Ultra Low Input method served to prepare the low-cell-number fractions. Whole-study results and caveats: A secondary response was less intense yet reached its peak sooner, at day 5 versus 15. Reappearing after the booster were most of the clones from primary vaccination (about 96% CD4, 88% CD8).

Comments on this clonotype: As yet, its antigen is unknown.

Trimming cost V 0 bases and J 4 bases, with 7 bases left between them. Germline V gives CDR1 MNHEY, CDR2 SVGEGT. The CDR3 length is 14 residues. TCRdb called the 5' RACE reads again in MiXCR, with one record for every CDR3 protein. Here the sample spans 450,000 to 550,000 distinct CDR3 sequences, 21% being singletons. The clonotype comes from a young man who received the YFV17D yellow fever vaccine. The source material was PBMCs, sampled approximately 22 days after the first yellow fever vaccination. This chain connects TRBV6-2 or TRBV6-3 to TRBJ1-5; D not certain. This CDR3 reads CASSYSSKNQPQHF. CDR3 DNA sequence: TGTGCCAGCAGTTACTCGTCCAAAAATCAGCCCCAGCATTTT.